This T cell receptor beta chain was sequenced in a study of OX40 agonist ivuxolimab in advanced cancers. The method was immunoSEQ multiplex PCR; TCRdb's version includes in-frame clones alone and lacks a portion of them. The top ten hold approximately 12% of the sample, which has fewer than 100,000 clones, 85% to 90% seen once. In germline, CDR1 is MNHNS, CDR2 SASEGT. V lost 6 bases and J lost 6; bases outside the gene matches: 4. The length of the CDR3 is 14 residues. In its sample, this clone was seen a few times. Source: CD4+ or CD8+ T cells sorted from blood, taken in a trial of the OX40 agonist ivuxolimab. V and J are TRBV6-1 and TRBJ2-1, with 11 bases lining up with TRBD2. The source of this sequence is an adult with an advanced solid tumor such as melanoma, head and neck, liver or kidney cancer. The CDR3 reads CASSVAGGGNEQFF. CDR3 DNA: TGTGCCAGCAGCGTAGCGGGAGGGGGCAATGAGCAGTTCTTC.